This section outlines one T cell receptor beta chain sequence together with its context. Other DNA variants within this sample encode the same CDR3. In the original processing: How many nucleated cells were present was estimated from reference gene primer amplification. Assay: immunoSEQ multiplex PCR; the TCRdb copy retains only in-frame clones and omits some. V, J and clone size derive from that table, while D and trimming were established from the DNA sequence. This sample has roughly 700,000 clones, with around 90% found just once. This sample stems from a study of blood T cell repertoires in COVID-19. Germline CDR1 SGHAT, CDR2 FQNNGV. The CDR3 is 13 amino acids. Trimming cost V 5 bases and J 2 bases, with 10 bases left between them.

Sequenced input: peripheral blood. The clonotype was recovered from a woman aged 18-35 years with acute or convalescent COVID-19. This chain links TRBV11-2 with TRBJ2-7; the D gene is possibly TRBD1 (6 bases). CDR3 sequence reads: CASSPQGTYEQYF. The CDR3, as DNA: TGTGCCAGCAGCCCACAGGGCACCTACGAGCAGTACTTC.